The clone carrying this T cell receptor beta chain was seen repeatedly, ten times or more. The antigen remains undetermined. The data were obtained in a study of CD8+CD57+ T cells in acquired aplastic anemia. Study summary: The sorted CD4+ and CD8+ cells yielded an average roughly 3 ug of DNA.

Germline loops: CDR1 DFQATT, CDR2 SNEGSKA (reference sequence). This CDR3 is 12 amino acids long. The V end lost 6 bases, the J end lost 6 bases, and 15 bases lay between the germline ends. The study's findings and limits: In CD8+ cells, Simpson's diversity showed no significant difference between patients and controls. Patients and controls had in common 25 to 30 CD8+ CDR3 sequences.

Both TCR beta VDJ combination and CDR3 sequence profiling were carried out. Genomic DNA was the template for this profiling. Via MiXCR, TCRdb re-called the reads, giving one row per CDR3 protein. This sample yields 150,000 to 200,000 distinct CDR3 sequences, of which around 40% are seen a single time; 0.8% to 1.1% belongs to the top ten. The source of this sequence is a human donor in good health. The chain joins TRBV20-1 to TRBJ2-7; D is perhaps TRBD2 (5 bases). Sequencing used sorted CD4+, CD8+, or CD8+CD57+ T cells (not recorded which) from PBMCs. The CDR3 bases are TGCAGTGCCCGAGTCACGGAGGTCGAGCAGTACGTC. Protein product: CSARVTEVEQYV.